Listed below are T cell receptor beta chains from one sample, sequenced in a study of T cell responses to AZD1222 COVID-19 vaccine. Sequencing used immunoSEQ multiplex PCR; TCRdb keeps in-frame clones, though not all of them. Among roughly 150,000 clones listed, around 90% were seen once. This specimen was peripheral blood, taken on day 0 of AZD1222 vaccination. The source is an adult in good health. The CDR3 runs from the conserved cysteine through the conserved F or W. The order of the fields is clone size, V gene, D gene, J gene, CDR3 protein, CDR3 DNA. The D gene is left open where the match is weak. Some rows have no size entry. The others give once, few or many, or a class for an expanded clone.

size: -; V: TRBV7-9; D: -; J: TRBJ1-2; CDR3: CASSLKVRGDNYYGYTF; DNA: TGTGCCAGCAGCTTAAAGGTGCGAGGGGATAACTACTATGGCTACACCTTC
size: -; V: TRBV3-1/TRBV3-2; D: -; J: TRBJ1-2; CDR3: CASSQEASGGFGGYTF; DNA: TGTGCCAGCAGCCAAGAGGCGTCCGGGGGCTTCGGTGGCTACACCTTC
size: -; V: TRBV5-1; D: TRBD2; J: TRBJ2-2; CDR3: CASSLAAGVITGELFF; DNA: TGCGCCAGCAGCTTGGCGGCGGGGGTGATCACCGGGGAGCTGTTTTTT
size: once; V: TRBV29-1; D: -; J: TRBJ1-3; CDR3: CSVVYGGRNTIYF; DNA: TGCAGCGTTGTGTACGGCGGGAGAAACACCATATATTTT
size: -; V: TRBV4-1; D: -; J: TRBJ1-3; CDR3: CASSQALGGLISGNTIYF; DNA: TGCGCCAGCAGCCAGGCCCTGGGGGGCTTGATCTCTGGAAACACCATATATTTT
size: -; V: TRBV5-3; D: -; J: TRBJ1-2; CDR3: CARSPAGRLPGLGYTF; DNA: TGTGCCAGAAGCCCAGCAGGAAGACTGCCTGGTTTGGGCTACACCTTC
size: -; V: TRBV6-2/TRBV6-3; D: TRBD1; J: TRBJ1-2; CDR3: CASSYHGTGSGYGYTF; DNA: TGTGCCAGCAGTTACCACGGGACAGGGAGCGGTTATGGCTACACCTTC
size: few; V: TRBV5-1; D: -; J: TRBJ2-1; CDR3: CASSSTRQSVGALYNEQFF; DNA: TGCGCCAGCAGCTCCACCAGACAGTCCGTGGGGGCCCTTTACAATGAGCAGTTCTTC
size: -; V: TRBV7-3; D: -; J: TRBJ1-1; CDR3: CASRMTVNTEAFF; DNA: TGTGCCAGCAGGATGACAGTGAACACTGAAGCTTTCTTT
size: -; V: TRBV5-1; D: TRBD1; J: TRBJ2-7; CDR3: CASSVTGALYEQYF; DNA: TGCGCCAGCAGCGTGACAGGGGCCCTATACGAGCAGTACTTC
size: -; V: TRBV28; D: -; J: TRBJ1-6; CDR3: CASRTHPTGSPLHF; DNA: TGTGCCAGCAGAACCCACCCCACCGGTTCACCCCTCCACTTT
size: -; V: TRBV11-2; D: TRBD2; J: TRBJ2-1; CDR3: CASSLDRLAGGTHEQFF; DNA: TGTGCCAGCAGCTTAGACCGACTAGCGGGAGGGACCCATGAGCAGTTCTTC
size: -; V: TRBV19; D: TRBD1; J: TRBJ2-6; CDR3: CASSQGTAGANVLTF; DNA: TGTGCCAGTAGCCAAGGGACAGCTGGGGCCAACGTCCTGACTTTC
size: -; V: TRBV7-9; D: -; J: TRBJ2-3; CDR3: CASSAGTGASTDTQYF; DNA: TGTGCCAGCAGCGCCGGGACCGGTGCTAGCACAGATACGCAGTATTTT
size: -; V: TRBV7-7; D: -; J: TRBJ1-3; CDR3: CASSLVLPGAPGNTIYF; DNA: TGTGCTAGCAGCTTAGTTCTGCCGGGGGCTCCTGGAAACACCATATATTTT
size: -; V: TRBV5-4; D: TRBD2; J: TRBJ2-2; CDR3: CASSSTLLATNTGELFF; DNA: TGTGCCAGCAGTTCCACCCTACTAGCGACCAACACCGGGGAGCTGTTTTTT
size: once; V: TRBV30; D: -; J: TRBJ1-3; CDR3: CAWSFLGGGNTIYF; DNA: TGTGCCTGGAGTTTCTTAGGAGGGGGAAACACCATATATTTT
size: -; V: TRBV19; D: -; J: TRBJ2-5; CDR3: CASSIVILETQYF; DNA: TGTGCCAGTAGTATAGTAATACTAGAGACCCAGTACTTC
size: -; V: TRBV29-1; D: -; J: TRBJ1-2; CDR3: CSVTAQNYGYTF; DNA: TGCAGCGTAACAGCCCAAAACTATGGCTACACCTTC
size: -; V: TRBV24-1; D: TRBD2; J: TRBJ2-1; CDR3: CATSDAGTSVSEQFF; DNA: TGTGCCACCAGTGACGCCGGGACTAGCGTAAGTGAGCAGTTCTTC
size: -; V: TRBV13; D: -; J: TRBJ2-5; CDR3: CASSRRLRETQYF; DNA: TGTGCCAGCAGCCGCCGGCTGAGGGAGACCCAGTACTTC
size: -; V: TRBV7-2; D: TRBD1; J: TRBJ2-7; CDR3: CASSPRWGRGTYEQYF; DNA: TGTGCCAGCAGCCCTAGATGGGGCAGGGGGACCTACGAGCAGTACTTC
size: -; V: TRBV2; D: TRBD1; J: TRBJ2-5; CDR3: CASSVAGGLQETQYF; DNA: TGTGCCAGCAGTGTCGCAGGGGGCCTGCAAGAGACCCAGTACTTC
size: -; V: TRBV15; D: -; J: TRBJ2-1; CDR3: CATSREQNPYNEQFF; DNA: TGTGCCACCAGCAGAGAGCAGAACCCCTACAATGAGCAGTTCTTC
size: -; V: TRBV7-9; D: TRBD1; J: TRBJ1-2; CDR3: CASSLHGQDYGYTF; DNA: TGTGCCAGCAGCCTCCACGGACAGGACTATGGCTACACCTTC
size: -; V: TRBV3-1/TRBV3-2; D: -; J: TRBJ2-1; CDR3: CASSQDSWDDRNNEQFF; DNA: TGTGCCAGCAGCCAAGATAGTTGGGATGACAGAAACAATGAGCAGTTCTTC